This T cell receptor (beta chain) originates from a study of blood T cell repertoires in COVID-19. In the study overall: T cells, B-cell-depleted T cells, or PBMCs provided the cDNA or gDNA that served as material.

This CDR3 contains 12 residues. The ends were cut back, 0 bases at V and 7 bases at J, with 4 bases in the middle. The germline gives CDR1 WSHSY, CDR2 SAAADI. Original methodology: The authors estimated nucleated cell counts from reference gene primer amplification. Repertoires were generated with immunoSEQ multiplex PCR, while TCRdb's copy carries only in-frame clones and drops some. V and J calls and clone size are copied from that table; D and trimming were computed from the DNA. The table includes about 240,000 clones, 70% to 85% detected once. The rearrangement joins TRBV10-2 to TRBJ2-1; D ambiguous. The clonotype comes from a woman aged 80 or over with acute or convalescent COVID-19. Sequences were obtained from peripheral blood. The CDR3 is CASSESPNEQFF. CDR3 sequence (DNA): TGCGCCAGCAGTGAGTCCCCTAATGAGCAGTTCTTC.